This TCR beta chain was identified in a study of shared clonotypes between healthy human individuals. In the study overall: Three plates each covered CD4 naive and memory; CD8 naive two, CD8 memory one.

A CD45RA+ naive subset and a CD45RA-negative memory subset were split from CD4+ cells. Study-wide results and limits: The expectation was that sequencing depth would affect clonotype sharing among donors.

Clones were sequenced by immunoSEQ multiplex PCR, and TCRdb holds only the in-frame ones, with some missing. The data show over a million clones, around 76% seen once. Of note for this clone: Its antigen is undetermined. This sample includes further DNA sequences coding for the same CDR3.

The TCR sequence derives from a man aged 18 to 29 in good health. The sequencing input was memory CD4+ T cells sorted from blood. Documented subset: CD45RA-negative fraction.

CDR3 nucleotides: TGTGCCAGCAGCTTCGGGACTAGCGGGCATAATGAGCAGTTCTTC. Encoded protein: CASSFGTSGHNEQFF. The chain is built from TRBV5-6 and TRBJ2-1; 12 nucleotides align to TRBD2. CDR3 length: 15 residues. The V segment lost 2 bases and the J segment 7 bases; nucleotides outside the gene matches: 4. Germline-derived CDR1 and CDR2 are SGHDT and YYEEEE. Looking up the rest from reference TRBV5-6 and TRBJ2-1 gives the full variable domain: DAGVTQSPTHLIKTRGQQVTLRCSPKSGHDTVSWYQQALGQGPQFIFQYYEEEERQRGNFPDRFSGHQFPNYSSELNVNALLLGDSALYLCASSFGTSGHNEQFFGPGTRLTVL.